These 6 T cell receptor beta chains were sequenced from one sample in a study of blood T cell repertoires in COVID-19. The protocol was immunoSEQ multiplex PCR, while the TCRdb copy is restricted to in-frame clones and leaves out a portion. This repertoire shows about 300,000 clones, over 70% found once; its top ten account for over 1.2%. What was sequenced was peripheral blood. The receptors originated from a woman aged 40 to 50 who had recovered from COVID-19.

The chain has TRBV5-1 and TRBJ2-7; tentatively, D is TRBD1 (6 bases). From germline, CDR1 is SGHRS and CDR2 YFSETQ. This CDR3 region has 16 residues. Trimming pared 0 bases from V and 5 bases from J, leaving 18 bases between. The CDR3 region is CASSLAGAGVSHEQYF. The CDR3 DNA sequence: TGCGCCAGCAGCTTGGCCGGGGCAGGGGTAAGCCACGAGCAGTACTTC.

The CDR3 loop reads CASSLLGQGALKNIQYF. The CDR3 coding sequence is TGTGCCAGCAGTTTATTAGGACAGGGGGCGCTTAAAAACATTCAGTACTTC. The chain joins TRBV27 to TRBJ2-4; 11 positions match TRBD1. The J segment lost 4 bases and the V segment lost 1 base, leaving 6 bases of the junction unmatched. This CDR3 has 17 residues. CDR1 and CDR2 from the germline V gene are MNHEY and SMNVEV (reference sequence).

The chain is built from TRBV5-6 and TRBJ1-5; tentatively, D is TRBD1 (6 bases). Germline CDR1 reads SGHDT; CDR2 reads YYEEEE. V was pared by 0 bases and J by 7 bases, with 11 bases between. The CDR3 covers 14 residues. The CDR3 DNA follows: TGTGCCAGCAGCTTGGCACAGGGAGGGCAGCCCCAGCATTTT. Translation: CASSLAQGGQPQHF.

The chain recombines TRBV7-8 with TRBJ2-7, with D perhaps matching TRBD1 (5 bases). Trimming pared 5 bases from V and 4 bases from J, leaving 12 bases between. CDR1 is SGHVS and CDR2 is FQNEAQ in the germline V gene. The CDR3 runs 13 residues. The chain's CDR3 is CASSKLQDYEQYF. CDR3 coding DNA: TGTGCCAGCAGCAAATTACAGGATTACGAGCAGTACTTC.

The CDR3 loop reads CSVRTGPLSQYF. Written as DNA, the CDR3 is TGCAGCGTTCGGACAGGCCCCCTTTCACAGTACTTC. The V gene is TRBV29-1, the J gene TRBJ2-5, with TRBD1 matching over 7 bases. Germline CDR1 SQVTM, CDR2 ANQGSEA. The CDR3 loop spans 12 amino acids. After removal of 5 bases from V and 11 bases from J, the junction contained 11 bases not matched to a gene.

This chain connects TRBV6-2 or TRBV6-3 to TRBJ1-2, with D possibly being TRBD1 (6 bases). V was trimmed by 2 bases and J by 7 bases, leaving 17 bases between them. The CDR3 covers 15 residues. Germline CDR1 and CDR2: MNHEY and SVGEGT. This CDR3 reads CASSYPAGALSGYTF. In DNA form, the CDR3 reads TGTGCCAGCAGTTACCCCGCGGGGGCGCTTTCTGGCTACACCTTC.